This T cell receptor beta chain emerged from a study of T-cell reconstitution after alpha-beta-depleted transplantation in children. Preparation of the TCRbeta library was carried out with unique molecular identifiers. TCRdb passed the PCR reads through MiXCR, listing each CDR3 protein once. Among around 480,000 distinct CDR3 sequences listed, approximately 32% were seen once. Trimming took off 3 bases at V and 3 bases at J, with 12 bases between the two ends. CDR3 length: 14 residues. Germline V gene sequence: CDR1 MNHEY, CDR2 SMNVEV (reference sequence). This clonotype was sampled from a human donor who donated a stem cell graft to a child with aplastic anemia. Sample: PBMCs from the stem cell graft donor, taken from the stem cell graft. V and J are TRBV27 and TRBJ2-7, with D unresolved. The CDR3 loop reads CASSFAAGDYEQYF. The CDR3 nucleotides are TGTGCCAGCAGTTTTGCCGCCGGAGACTACGAGCAGTACTTC.